A selection of T cell receptor beta chains follows, all from one sample in a study of CD8+CD57+ T cells in acquired aplastic anemia. TCRdb ran MiXCR on the reads and lists one entry per CDR3 protein. The table shows about 70,000 distinct CDR3 sequences, with approximately 54% occurring only once. The sample was sorted CD4+, CD8+, or CD8+CD57+ T cells (not recorded which) from PBMCs. Source of these receptors: a human donor in good health, serving as a control. CDR3s include the opening cysteine and the closing phenylalanine or tryptophan. A D gene is named only where the DNA matches it firmly. Some rows have no size entry. The others give once, few or many, or a class for an expanded clone.

V gene	D gene	CDR3 length	J gene	clone size	CDR3 protein	CDR3 DNA
TRBV7-9	TRBD1	15	TRBJ2-7	.	CASSYAGTGGHEQYF	TGTGCCAGCAGCTACGCCGGGACAGGGGGGCACGAGCAGTACTTC
TRBV11-1	TRBD2	17	TRBJ2-1	once	CASSLVGASGGANEQFF	TGTGCCAGCAGCTTAGTGGGGGCTAGCGGGGGAGCGAATGAGCAGTTCTTC
TRBV11-2	.	17	TRBJ1-6	.	CASSQDGQSSYNSPLHF	TGTGCCAGCAGCCAGGACGGCCAAAGCTCCTATAATTCACCCCTCCACTTT
TRBV19	.	16	TRBJ1-1	.	CASSIRWEGWNTEAFF	TGTGCCAGTAGTATAAGGTGGGAGGGGTGGAACACTGAAGCTTTCTTT
TRBV5-1	TRBD2	16	TRBJ2-7	.	CASSLASASGIGEQYF	TGCGCCAGCAGCTTGGCCAGCGCTAGCGGGATAGGCGAGCAGTACTTC
TRBV7-9	.	13	TRBJ2-7	medium-sized	CASSPARAYEQYF	TGTGCCAGCAGCCCGGCTAGGGCCTACGAGCAGTACTTC
TRBV12-3/TRBV12-4	TRBD1	17	TRBJ1-5	.	CASSPRPGQGFNQPQHF	TGTGCCAGCAGCCCCCGTCCGGGACAGGGGTTCAATCAGCCCCAGCATTTT
TRBV20-1	TRBD1	18	TRBJ2-7	.	CSAAPPARTGTRLYEQYF	TGCAGTGCTGCTCCGCCCGCGAGGACAGGGACGCGACTCTACGAGCAGTACTTC
TRBV10-3	.	12	TRBJ1-3	.	CANSGSGNTIYF	TGTGCCAACTCAGGGTCAGGAAACACCATATATTTT
TRBV10-2	TRBD1	15	TRBJ1-1	many	CASSERQGMNTEAFF	TGCGCCAGCAGTGAGAGACAGGGGATGAACACTGAAGCTTTCTTT
TRBV19	.	14	TRBJ2-5	few	CASSEKPLQETQYF	TGTGCCAGTAGTGAGAAACCCCTACAAGAGACCCAGTACTTC
TRBV20-1	.	12	TRBJ1-2	.	CSARGVDYGYTF	TGCAGTGCTAGAGGGGTGGACTATGGCTACACCTTC
TRBV20-1	TRBD2	17	TRBJ2-3	.	CSARANLTSGGADTQYF	TGCAGTGCTAGAGCCAACCTGACTAGCGGGGGGGCAGATACGCAGTATTTT
TRBV19	.	16	TRBJ1-5	.	CASSTRTGTIRQPQHF	TGTGCCAGTAGTACCCGAACGGGAACGATTCGTCAGCCCCAGCATTTT
TRBV5-4	.	16	TRBJ2-3	.	CASSLASLGGTDTQYF	TGTGCCAGCAGCTTGGCCTCCCTAGGAGGCACAGATACGCAGTATTTT
TRBV28	TRBD1	14	TRBJ1-5	.	CASSLQGIWQPQHF	TGTGCCAGCAGTCTACAGGGGATTTGGCAGCCCCAGCATTTT
TRBV15	TRBD2	17	TRBJ2-3	few	CATSRGLAGGPTDTQYF	TGTGCCACCAGCAGGGGGCTAGCGGGAGGGCCCACAGATACGCAGTATTTT
TRBV7-9	TRBD2	16	TRBJ2-3	many	CASSLTIGLATDTQYF	TGTGCCAGCAGCTTAACCATCGGACTAGCCACAGATACGCAGTATTTT
TRBV2	TRBD1	15	TRBJ1-6	.	CASSELDRGNSPLHF	TGTGCCAGCAGTGAACTGGACAGGGGAAATTCACCCCTCCACTTT
TRBV5-4	.	14	TRBJ2-7	few	CPGSQGGGAYEQYF	TGTCCCGGCAGCCAAGGAGGTGGGGCCTACGAGCAGTACTTC
TRBV7-9	.	16	TRBJ1-1	many	CASSPPPFGGYTEAFF	TGTGCCAGCAGCCCACCCCCCTTCGGGGGCTACACTGAAGCTTTCTTT
TRBV6-1	.	15	TRBJ1-3	many	CASSEDEGSGNTIYF	TGTGCCAGCAGTGAAGATGAAGGGTCTGGAAACACCATATATTTT
TRBV5-1	TRBD1	15	TRBJ1-3	many	CASSFDRGPGNTIYF	TGCGCCAGCAGCTTCGACAGGGGGCCTGGAAACACCATATATTTT
TRBV10-2	.	11	TRBJ2-1	medium-sized	CASKSYNEQFF	TGCGCCAGCAAGAGCTACAATGAGCAGTTCTTC
TRBV5-1	TRBD1	19	TRBJ2-5	.	CASSLAPKDLWDREETLYF	TGCGCCAGCAGCTTGGCTCCCAAAGACTTATGGGACAGGGAAGAGACCCTGTACTTC
TRBV2	.	15	TRBJ2-6	.	CAISHNRDGANVLTF	TGTGCCATAAGCCATAACAGGGATGGGGCCAACGTCCTGACTTTC
TRBV25-1	TRBD2	16	TRBJ2-1	.	CASSSRTSGNYNEQFF	TGTGCCAGCAGCTCCCGGACTAGCGGGAACTACAATGAGCAGTTCTTC
TRBV19	.	14	TRBJ2-7	medium-sized	CASSLTPEGLEQYF	TGTGCCAGTAGTTTGACTCCGGAGGGCCTCGAGCAGTACTTC
TRBV7-9	.	9	TRBJ2-7	.	CASGYEQYF	TGTGCCAGCGGCTACGAGCAGTACTTC
TRBV11-1	TRBD1	15	TRBJ2-1	.	CASSLWDRDYNEQFF	TGTGCCAGCAGCTTATGGGACAGGGACTACAATGAGCAGTTCTTC
TRBV10-3	.	13	TRBJ2-3	few	CATTGPSVDTQYF	TGTGCCACAACCGGGCCTTCGGTAGATACGCAGTATTTT
TRBV19	.	14	TRBJ2-7	.	CASTPFYRSYEQYF	TGTGCCAGTACCCCCTTCTACAGAAGCTACGAGCAGTACTTC
TRBV2	.	12	TRBJ2-7	.	CASSGVMYEQCF	TGTGCCAGCAGTGGGGTAATGTACGAGCAGTGCTTC
TRBV4-1	.	14	TRBJ2-3	many	CASSRGSITDTQYF	TGCGCCAGCAGCCGGGGAAGCATCACAGATACGCAGTATTTT
TRBV2	.	11	TRBJ1-2	.	CASDSNYGYTF	TGTGCCAGCGACAGCAACTATGGCTACACCTTC
TRBV2	.	11	TRBJ2-3	.	CASEGPDTQYF	TGTGCCAGTGAAGGACCAGATACGCAGTATTTT
TRBV12-3/TRBV12-4	.	15	TRBJ1-6	many	CASRERQAWNSPLHF	TGTGCCAGCAGGGAGAGACAGGCCTGGAATTCACCCCTCCACTTT
TRBV30	.	15	TRBJ1-4	few	CAWSEARGLREKLFF	TGTGCCTGGAGTGAAGCCAGGGGTTTAAGAGAAAAACTGTTTTTT
TRBV11-2	.	17	TRBJ1-2	many	CASSLVAGPSYNYGYTF	TGTGCCAGCAGCTTGGTGGCAGGGCCCTCATATAACTATGGCTACACCTTC
TRBV6-1	.	13	TRBJ2-2	.	CASSGTYTGELFF	TGTGCCAGCAGTGGGACCTACACCGGGGAGCTGTTTTTT
TRBV5-4	.	15	TRBJ1-2	once	CASNPQGGTNYGYTF	TGTGCCAGCAATCCACAGGGTGGCACTAACTATGGCTACACCTTC
TRBV11-2	.	15	TRBJ1-4	many	CASSISGSTNEKLFF	TGTGCCAGCAGCATATCAGGGTCAACTAATGAAAAACTGTTTTTT
TRBV19	.	15	TRBJ2-3	.	CASSHRVGSTDTQYF	TGTGCCAGTAGTCACAGGGTTGGGAGCACAGATACGCAGTATTTT
TRBV2	.	13	TRBJ2-1	many	CASTGGSYNEQFF	TGTGCCAGCACAGGCGGGTCCTACAATGAGCAGTTCTTC
TRBV7-9	TRBD1	12	TRBJ1-1	many	CASSSGTVEAFF	TGTGCCAGCAGCTCAGGGACAGTTGAAGCTTTCTTT
TRBV7-9	.	15	TRBJ2-5	many	CASSRTRGAGETQYF	TGTGCCAGCAGCCGAACTAGGGGGGCAGGGGAGACCCAGTACTTC
TRBV2	.	11	TRBJ2-7	.	CARGTSYEQYF	TGTGCCCGTGGGACAAGCTACGAGCAGTACTTC
TRBV27	.	13	TRBJ2-1	many	CATTELASNEQFF	TGTGCCACCACTGAGCTAGCTTCAAATGAGCAGTTCTTC
TRBV29-1	.	11	TRBJ2-1	.	CSTQFTNEQFF	TGCAGCACACAATTTACGAATGAGCAGTTCTTC
TRBV20-1	TRBD1	13	TRBJ2-5	once	CSARGPGQGAQYF	TGCAGTGCTAGAGGTCCGGGACAGGGGGCCCAGTACTTC
TRBV24-1	.	14	TRBJ1-3	.	CATSDSGIGNTIYF	TGTGCCACCAGTGATTCGGGGATTGGAAACACCATATATTTT
TRBV19	.	14	TRBJ2-7	.	CASRHGRLSDEQYF	TGTGCCAGTAGGCACGGACGACTGAGCGACGAGCAGTACTTC
TRBV15	.	14	TRBJ2-7	.	CATSRENRGGEQYF	TGTGCCACCAGCAGAGAGAACAGGGGGGGCGAGCAGTACTTC
TRBV25-1	.	13	TRBJ2-5	.	CASTPLGKETQYF	TGTGCCAGCACCCCATTGGGGAAGGAGACCCAGTACTTC
TRBV10-2	TRBD1	15	TRBJ1-5	medium-sized	CASSSTGGGGQPQHF	TGCGCCAGCAGCTCGACAGGGGGCGGCGGTCAGCCCCAGCATTTT
TRBV10-2	.	11	TRBJ1-1	.	CASSVNTEAFF	TGCGCCAGCAGTGTGAACACTGAAGCTTTCTTT
TRBV10-3	TRBD2	14	TRBJ2-7	.	CAIWGGTGAYEQYF	TGTGCCATCTGGGGGGGGACTGGCGCCTACGAGCAGTACTTC
TRBV29-1	.	15	TRBJ2-3	.	CSVRVVSSPADTQYF	TGCAGCGTGCGGGTCGTTTCGAGTCCGGCAGATACGCAGTATTTT
TRBV20-1	TRBD1	14	TRBJ2-1	.	CSAYTDRDVNEQFF	TGCAGTGCCTACACGGACAGGGACGTGAATGAGCAGTTCTTC